This TCR beta chain was sequenced for a study of cytomegalovirus exposure and HLA in healthy donors. Findings and caveats of the study: Immune exposure was documented only through CMV serostatus.

In its sample, this clone was seen once. Its antigen is as yet unknown. PCR employed 60 Vbeta and 13 Jbeta primers. Repertoires were generated with immunoSEQ multiplex PCR, while TCRdb's copy carries only in-frame clones and drops some. The data hold around 180,000 clones, with around 85% observed a single time. Trimming left V 4 bases short and J 3 bases short, with 13 bases between. Per germline, CDR1 MNHEY and CDR2 SVGAGI. The CDR3 contains 14 residues. V gene TRBV6-5 combines with J gene TRBJ2-7; TRBD1 is a possible D gene (5 bases). The sequence was collected from a boy aged 2 to 9 in good health and CMV-seronegative. Input material: PBMCs. The CDR3 sequence: CASSSTALGYEQYV. CDR3 DNA: TGTGCCAGCAGTTCGACAGCTCTCGGCTACGAGCAGTACGTC.